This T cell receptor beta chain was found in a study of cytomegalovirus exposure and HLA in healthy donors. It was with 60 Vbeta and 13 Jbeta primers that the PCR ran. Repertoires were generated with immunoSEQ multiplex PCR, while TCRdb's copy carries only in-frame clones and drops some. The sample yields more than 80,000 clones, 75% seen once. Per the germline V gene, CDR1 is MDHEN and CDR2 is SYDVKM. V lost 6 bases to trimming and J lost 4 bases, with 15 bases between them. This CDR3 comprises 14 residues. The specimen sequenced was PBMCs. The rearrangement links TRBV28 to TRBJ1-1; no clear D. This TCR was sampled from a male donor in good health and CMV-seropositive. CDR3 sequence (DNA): TGTGCCAGCAGGCCGAAATCCAGTGTCACTGAAGCTTTCTTT. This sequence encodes CASRPKSSVTEAFF.